Listed here are 12 T cell receptor beta chains from one sample, sequenced in a study of tumor-infiltrating lymphocytes in primary liver carcinoma. Synthesis of TCR beta cDNA was carried out from about 0.55 ug total RNA with a constant-region primer. Three rounds of nested multiplex PCR with slightly modified ARM-PCR produced TCR beta libraries. A C-beta reverse primer was combined with TRBV1-TRBV30 forward primers in the first two PCR rounds, and each round had around 11 cycles. TCRdb analysed the multiplex PCR reads with MiXCR anew, one entry per CDR3 protein. Here the sample spans some 320,000 distinct CDR3 sequences, roughly two thirds being singletons. Blood RNA came from unsorted whole blood; germline DNA was also extracted. The sequenced sample consisted of peripheral blood. These TCRs come from a man aged 40-50 years with primary liver carcinoma and hepatitis B virus infection.

This clonotype was detected ten times or more. The chain carries TRBV4-3 and TRBJ2-3, with TRBD2 as a possible D gene (5 bases). The V gene lost 1 base and the J gene lost 0 bases, with 11 bases spanning the gap. There are 16 residues in the CDR3. Germline V CDR1 and CDR2: LGHNA, YSLEER. The CDR3, as DNA: TGCGCCAGCAGCCAAGGGGCGGGTGCTAGCACAGATACGCAGTATTTT. It codes for CASSQGAGASTDTQYF.

A word on this clonotype: A clone one base away is much larger, so this may be a read error. The chain is built from TRBV6-2 or TRBV6-3 and TRBJ2-7; D gene unclear. CDR3 length: 11 residues. CDR1 and CDR2 from the germline V gene are MNHEY and SVGEGT. The CDR3 sequence is CASSFLLEQCF. CDR3 coding DNA: TGTGCCAGCAGCTTTCTTTTGGAGCAGTGCTTC.

As concerns this clonotype: A clone one base away is much larger, so this may be a read error. This likely comes from a read error, as the CDR3 has no conserved phenylalanine or tryptophan at its end. The chain couples TRBV12-3 or TRBV12-4 to TRBJ2-6; a possible D gene is TRBD2 (5 bases). V lost 5 bases, J lost 0 bases, and 8 bases lay in between. This CDR3 contains 15 residues. The CDR3 loop is CASSTSSSGANVLTS. The CDR3, as DNA: TGTGCCAGCAGTACTAGTTCCTCTGGGGCCAACGTCCTGACTTCC.

On this clonotype: At one end the junction does not follow the germline gene, possibly because of a read error. The rearrangement uses TRBV11-1 and TRBJ2-3, with no clear D. The germline V gene has CDR1 SGHAT and CDR2 FQDESV (reference sequence). The CDR3 spans 15 residues. In DNA form, the CDR3 reads TGTGCCAGCAGTTCGGACCTAGGTATCGTAGATACGCAATATTTT. The encoded protein is CASSSDLGIVDTQYF.

The chain carries TRBV5-1 and TRBJ1-4; 7 bases are shared with TRBD1. Per germline, CDR1 SGHRS and CDR2 YFSETQ. The CDR3 contains 15 residues. V trimming: 4 bases; J trimming: 0 bases; junction bases outside the gene matches: 3. The CDR3 nucleotides read TGCGCCAGCAGCGGTACAGGGGCAACTAATGAAAAACTGTTTTTT. Amino acids: CASSGTGATNEKLFF.

This clonotype was observed many times. V gene TRBV6-2 or TRBV6-3 combines with J gene TRBJ2-7; D is unresolved. Germline V gene sequence: CDR1 MNHEY, CDR2 SVGEGT. Trimming cost V 4 bases and J 6 bases, with 7 bases left between them. The CDR3 has 11 residues. CDR3 sequence reads: CASSSVREQYF. As DNA, the CDR3 is TGTGCCAGCAGTTCGGTACGCGAGCAGTACTTC.

The chain recombines TRBV28 with TRBJ1-2; the D gene is possibly TRBD1 (6 bases). CDR1 and CDR2 (germline): MDHEN, SYDVKM. The V end lost 5 bases, the J end lost 13 bases, and 20 bases lay between the germline ends. The CDR3 length is 13 residues. In DNA, the CDR3 is TGTGCCAGCAGTCTCCCGTCATCCAGGGGTAGCACCTTC. The encoded protein is CASSLPSSRGSTF.

Comments on this clonotype: A much larger clone sits a single nucleotide away, making a read error possible. This chain joins TRBV6-5 and TRBJ2-1; a weak D match, TRBD1 (6 bases). Between the trimmed V and J ends, which lost 5 bases and 9 bases, there was a span of 17 bases. CDR3 length equals 14 residues. In germline, CDR1 is MNHEY, CDR2 SVGAGI. As DNA, the CDR3 is TGTGCCAGCAGTCCGCTATCGCCACAGGGTGAGCAGTTCTTC. It codes for CASSPLSPQGEQFF.

This clonotype was observed a handful of times. A clone one base away is much larger, so this may be a read error. J is TRBJ2-7 and V is TRBV10-3; 8 bases fit TRBD1. The CDR3 covers 13 residues. The V gene's germline CDR1 is ENHRY and CDR2 SYGVKD. Losses at the gene ends were 4 bases for V and 5 bases for J; bases not matched to a gene: 4. CDR3 sequence: CAISGAGGNEQYF. The DNA for the CDR3 is TGTGCCATCAGTGGGGCAGGGGGCAACGAGCAGTACTTC.

This chain joins TRBV28 and TRBJ1-2; D remains ambiguous. The CDR3 runs 11 residues. The V gene lost 1 base and the J gene lost 8 bases, with 5 bases spanning the gap. Per germline, CDR1 MDHEN and CDR2 SYDVKM. The CDR3 DNA sequence: TGTGCCAGCAGTTTATTGGGCGGCTACACCTTC. It codes for CASSLLGGYTF.

DNA for the CDR3: TGTGCCAGCAGTGGCCGATCTACAACTACAGGATGTGAAAAACTGTTTTTT. This encodes CASSGRSTTTGCEKLFF. The chain links TRBV25-1 to TRBJ1-4; D possibly corresponds to TRBD1 (5 bases). V was cut by 4 bases and J by 7 bases, with 22 bases left in between. The CDR3 sequence is 17 residues long. The V gene's germline CDR1 is MGHDK and CDR2 SYGVNS. The variable domain in full, with the rest retrieved from reference TRBV25-1 and TRBJ1-4, is EADIYQTPRYLVIGTGKKITLECSQTMGHDKMYWYQQDPGMELHLIHYSYGVNSTEKGDLSSESTVSRIRTEHFPLTLESARPSHTSQYLCASSGRSTTTGCEKLFFGSGTQLSVL.

This clonotype was counted only a few times. This chain uses TRBV10-3 with TRBJ2-1, with a weak D call TRBD2 (6 bases). Trimming took 10 bases from V and 0 from J, leaving 13 bases between them. Per germline, CDR1 ENHRY and CDR2 SYGVKD. This CDR3 comprises 14 residues. The CDR3 DNA sequence: TGTGCCACCTCCGGGACTGACTCCTACAATGAGCAGTTCTTC. This codes for CATSGTDSYNEQFF.